The source of this TCR beta chain is a study of shared clonotypes between healthy human individuals. The wider study: Used for every donor were three CD4 naive, three CD4 memory, two CD8 naive and one CD8 memory plate.

Study results and limitations: Donor scarcity curtailed the genetic and exposure-history diversity represented herein.

Healthy and HIV-negative, the adult donors had no recent acute infections or vaccinations. Each subset's genomic DNA was shared equally among a number of immunoSEQ plates. Some clones are missing from TCRdb's copy, which holds only in-frame ones; the method was immunoSEQ multiplex PCR. The sample contains fewer than 2.5 million clones, 90% to 95% of which appear only once. Germline lookup yields CDR1 MDHEN and CDR2 SYDVKM. V was clipped by 4 bases and J by 3 bases; unmatched bases: 11. This CDR3 comprises 16 residues. A note on this clone: Its antigen remains unknown.

This chain links TRBV28 with TRBJ1-2, with TRBD1 identical over 7 bases. The sequence was obtained from a young man in good health. Some clones in this sample may be carry-over from other donors' samples. The sequencing sample was made of naive CD4+ T cells from PBMCs. This sample's subset: CD45RA+ positively selected. CDR3 bases: TGTGCCAGCAGTTCTCCCACCAGGACAGGTGACTATGGCTACACCTTC. Residues: CASSSPTRTGDYGYTF.